One sample yielded the 21 T cell receptor beta chains listed below, sequenced in a study of blood T cell repertoires in COVID-19 (dated by TCRdb to 2020 to 2021). Library method: the immunoSEQ multiplex PCR assay. TCRdb limited this immuneACCESS table to in-frame rearrangements with V and J called. A share of clones is missing; checked studies link under half to unresolved V genes, and the rest is unexplained. Recorded for this sample are 350,000 or so clones; roughly 90% of them occurred a single time. Approximately 1% of the sample is taken by the ten largest. Sequencing used PBMCs or T cells enriched from blood (not recorded which). The receptors shown here come from a woman in her twenties or thirties who had been exposed to COVID-19.

J is TRBJ2-3 and V is TRBV5-1, with D maybe TRBD1 (5 bases). The V and J ends lost 0 bases and 6 bases respectively, with 5 bases between them. The germline V gene encodes CDR1 SGHRS and CDR2 YFSETQ. This CDR3 spans 12 amino acids. The CDR3 protein is CASSLEGDTQYF. The CDR3 coding sequence is TGCGCCAGCAGCTTGGAGGGGGATACGCAGTATTTT.

V and J are TRBV19 and TRBJ1-1; 8 bases map to TRBD1. The trim removed 6 bases at V and 4 bases at J, leaving 7 bases unmatched. This CDR3 comprises 14 residues. Germline CDR1 reads LNHDA; CDR2 reads SQIVND (reference sequence). CDR3 DNA: TGTGCCAGTAGAGTCAGGACAGGGACCACTGAAGCTTTCTTT. Amino acid sequence: CASRVRTGTTEAFF.

The rearrangement joins TRBV28 to TRBJ2-7, with D perhaps TRBD1 (5 bases). CDR1 and CDR2 from the germline V gene are MDHEN and SYDVKM. Trimming took 5 bases from V and 6 from J, leaving 14 bases between them. The CDR3 is made up of 13 amino acids. CDR3 DNA: TGTGCCAGCAGTGGGATCTTTAGGGGCGAGCAGTACTTC. It is translated as CASSGIFRGEQYF.

This chain links TRBV7-3 with TRBJ2-3, with 8 nucleotides matching TRBD1. Looked up from germline, CDR1 is SGHTA and CDR2 is FQGTGA. J was trimmed by 0 bases and V by 8 bases; bases with no gene match: 7. CDR3 size: 15 residues. The CDR3 is CASGAQGASTDTQYF. Here the CDR3 DNA reads TGTGCCAGCGGCGCCCAGGGGGCTAGCACAGATACGCAGTATTTT.

The rearrangement links TRBV15 to TRBJ2-5; D is perhaps TRBD1 (5 bases). The germline V and J ends were trimmed by 0 bases and 7 bases, with 15 bases remaining between them. CDR1 is LNHNV and CDR2 is YYDKDF in the germline V gene (reference sequence). The CDR3 extends over 15 amino acids. CDR3 coding DNA: TGTGCCACCAGCAGAGAAGGCGACAGAGTCGGGACCCAGTACTTC. Translating it yields CATSREGDRVGTQYF.

The chain combines TRBV6-6 with TRBJ2-1; 10 bases line up with TRBD2. Trimming removed 6 bases from V and 3 bases from J; junction bases left unmatched: 5. CDR1 and CDR2 (germline): MNHNY, SVGAGI (reference sequence). The CDR3 spans 15 residues. The CDR3 DNA reads TGTGCCAGCAGGGAAACTAGCGGGATCTACAATGAGCAGTTCTTC. Its protein product is CASRETSGIYNEQFF.

This sequence joins TRBV6-5 and TRBJ2-7; TRBD2 agrees at 10 bases. Per the germline V gene, CDR1 is MNHEY and CDR2 is SVGAGI. This CDR3 is 15 amino acids long. V shed 3 bases, J shed 3 bases, and the junction held 5 bases outside the gene matches. The CDR3 region has the DNA TGTGCCAGCAGTTATGGTTCTAGCGGGAGCTACGAGCAGTACTTC. Protein product: CASSYGSSGSYEQYF.

CDR3 DNA: TGTGCCAGCAGCCTTGGCGCAGGAGAGACCCAGTACTTC. Translated: CASSLGAGETQYF. The J gene is TRBJ2-5, the V gene TRBV5-4; no reliable D call. The CDR3 runs 13 residues. Germline V lookup: CDR1 SGHNT, CDR2 YYREEE (reference sequence). The germline V and J ends were trimmed by 4 bases and 4 bases, with 11 bases remaining between them.

The genes are TRBV27 and TRBJ2-7; the match to TRBD2 covers 9 bases. This CDR3 has 16 amino acids. Per germline, CDR1 MNHEY and CDR2 SMNVEV (reference sequence). Losses at the gene ends were 2 bases for V and 2 bases for J; bases not matched to a gene: 7. The CDR3 nucleotides are TGTGCCAGCAGTTTAAATGGACTAGCGATAACCTACGAGCAGTACTTC. It codes for CASSLNGLAITYEQYF.

This clone has a handful of counts. CDR3 bases: TGTGCCAGCAGCCATTTCCCGGGACAGAACACTGAAGCTTTCTTT. The encoded protein is CASSHFPGQNTEAFF. The V and J genes are TRBV5-5 and TRBJ1-1, with D possibly TRBD1 on 6 matching bases. This CDR3 region has 15 residues. Germline assignment: CDR1 SGHKS and CDR2 YYEKEE (reference sequence). V was trimmed by 4 bases and J by 1 base, leaving 14 bases between them.

This rearrangement joins TRBV6-2 or TRBV6-3 to TRBJ1-2; D may be TRBD1 (5 bases). The CDR3 covers 13 residues. V was cut by 5 bases and J by 8 bases, with 15 bases left in between. Per the germline V gene, CDR1 is MNHEY and CDR2 is SVGEGT. CDR3 DNA sequence: TGTGCCAGCAGTCGGTCAGGGTCGTACGGCTACACCTTC. Its protein product is CASSRSGSYGYTF.

V gene TRBV7-3 combines with J gene TRBJ2-1, with D maybe TRBD2 (5 bases). The germline V gene has CDR1 SGHTA and CDR2 FQGTGA. V was shortened by 5 bases and J by 7 bases, with 18 bases between the two germline ends. The CDR3 runs to 15 residues. CDR3 region: CASSKAISRRNEQFF. CDR3 DNA: TGTGCCAGCAGCAAGGCGATATCCCGGAGGAATGAGCAGTTCTTC.

This rearrangement joins TRBV2 to TRBJ2-1; TRBD1 agrees at 11 bases. V trimming: 6 bases; J trimming: 3 bases; junction bases outside the gene matches: 10. The CDR3 covers 17 residues. CDR1 SNHLY and CDR2 FYNNEI come from the germline V gene. The CDR3 DNA reads as TGTGCCAGCAGAGGACAGGGGGCCTTCTTAATCTACAATGAGCAGTTCTTC. This codes for CASRGQGAFLIYNEQFF.

J is TRBJ2-7 and V is TRBV6-5; 9 bases match TRBD1. After removal of 6 bases from V and 3 bases from J, the junction contained 6 bases not matched to a gene. The CDR3 is 14 residues long. Germline CDR1 MNHEY, CDR2 SVGAGI. The CDR3 DNA sequence: TGTGCCAGCAGGACAGGGGGTGTCGGCTACGAGCAGTACTTC. This gives the protein CASRTGGVGYEQYF.

The chain joins TRBV6-5 to TRBJ2-5; D is perhaps TRBD1 (6 bases). Trimming pared 2 bases from V and 1 base from J, leaving 8 bases between. The V gene's germline CDR1 is MNHEY and CDR2 SVGAGI. This CDR3 has 14 amino acids. The CDR3 DNA follows: TGTGCCAGCAGTTACGGGGGCCCCCAAGAGACCCAGTACTTC. Protein sequence: CASSYGGPQETQYF.

The chain carries TRBV2 and TRBJ1-2, with 7 bases matching TRBD1. Germline loops: CDR1 SNHLY, CDR2 FYNNEI. J was trimmed by 4 bases and V by 6 bases; bases with no gene match: 8. There are 14 residues in the CDR3. CDR3 DNA sequence: TGTGCCAGCAGCTTTAAGACAGGGTTCTATGGCTACACCTTC. Protein sequence: CASSFKTGFYGYTF.

This clone was recorded only once. The V and J genes are TRBV28 and TRBJ1-4; 7 bases align to TRBD1. The ends lost 5 bases at V and 4 bases at J; junction bases unmatched: 10. The germline gives CDR1 MDHEN, CDR2 SYDVKM. This CDR3 region has 16 residues. CDR3 coding DNA: TGTGCCAGCAGTGTGGAGGGGGCGCGTTTTAATGAAAAACTGTTTTTT. It codes for CASSVEGARFNEKLFF.

The chain has TRBV5-4 and TRBJ2-5; no reliable D call. Germline CDR1 SGHNT, CDR2 YYREEE (reference sequence). The CDR3 totals 13 residues. Trimming took off 2 bases at V and 4 bases at J, with 9 bases between the two ends. Written as DNA, the CDR3 is TGTGCCAGCAGCTTCGACATTAGAGAGACCCAGTACTTC. It translates to CASSFDIRETQYF. The variable domain in full, completed from reference TRBV5-4 and TRBJ2-5, reads ETGVTQSPTHLIKTRGQQVTLRCSSQSGHNTVSWYQQALGQGPQFIFQYYREEENGRGNFPPRFSGLQFPNYSSELNVNALELDDSALYLCASSFDIRETQYFGPGTRLLVL.

The gene calls are TRBV28 and TRBJ2-3, with 15 bases that match TRBD2. The V gene's germline CDR1 is MDHEN and CDR2 SYDVKM. Unmatched junction bases numbered 5, after V lost 4 bases and J lost 6 bases. The CDR3 covers 16 residues. CDR3 amino acids: CASSSRTSGRADTQYF. CDR3 coding DNA: TGTGCCAGCAGTTCCAGGACTAGCGGGAGGGCCGATACGCAGTATTTT.

The chain couples TRBV7-3 to TRBJ2-3, with 8 bases fitting TRBD2. Germline lookup yields CDR1 SGHTA and CDR2 FQGTGA. This CDR3 spans 16 amino acids. V dropped 5 bases and J dropped 8; count of bases not matched to a gene: 15. In DNA form, the CDR3 reads TGTGCCAGCAGCCCCACATTGGCGGGAGGATCAAGTACGCAGTATTTT. Translated: CASSPTLAGGSSTQYF.

The J gene is TRBJ2-7, the V gene TRBV18; the match to TRBD1 covers 8 bases. Germline V gives CDR1 KGHSH, CDR2 LQKENI. This CDR3 region has 14 residues. J gave up 6 bases and V 3 bases, and 7 bases lay outside the gene matches. The CDR3 spells CASSPVRGPGEQYF. CDR3 DNA sequence: TGTGCCAGCTCACCGGTCAGGGGGCCGGGCGAGCAGTACTTC.